The 4 T cell receptor beta chains reported below all come from one sample, sequenced in a study of cytomegalovirus exposure and HLA in healthy donors (dated 2017 in TCRdb). Receptors were amplified or captured by the immunoSEQ multiplex PCR assay. The multiplex PCR relied on a mix of 60 forward primers for TCR Vbeta segments and 13 reverse primers for TCR Jbeta segments. The clones in this table, taken by TCRdb from immuneACCESS, are in-frame only. Not every clone is retained; where verified, under half of the shortfall comes from an unresolved V gene, and the cause of the rest is unknown. The sample table holds around 34,000 clones. The top ten clones comprise less than 2% of the sample. The sample taken for sequencing was PBMCs. These receptors were obtained from a woman in her 40s in good health and CMV-seropositive.

The chain links TRBV28 to TRBJ1-5; no reliable D call. Germline V CDR1 and CDR2: MDHEN, SYDVKM. The CDR3 covers 11 residues. The V end lost 5 bases, the J end lost 9 bases, and 8 bases lay between the germline ends. The CDR3 is CASSPPGPQHF. The CDR3 bases are TGTGCCAGCAGTCCTCCAGGGCCCCAGCATTTT.

The J gene is TRBJ2-5, the V gene TRBV30; a possible D gene is TRBD2 (6 bases). This CDR3 has 11 residues. Trimming stripped 5 bases from V and 5 bases from J, with 9 bases between. Germline-derived CDR1 and CDR2 are GTSNPN and SVGIG (reference sequence). CDR3: CAWGRKETQYF. The CDR3 DNA is TGTGCCTGGGGGAGGAAGGAGACCCAGTACTTC.

This chain joins TRBV18 and TRBJ2-2; tentative D call: TRBD2 (6 bases). Germline CDR1 reads KGHSH; CDR2 reads LQKENI. Trimming pared 5 bases from V and 1 base from J, leaving 17 bases between. CDR3 length: 17 residues. This CDR3 is CASSIGGRGRNTGELFF. For the CDR3, the DNA is TGTGCCAGCTCAATCGGAGGGAGAGGGAGGAACACCGGGGAGCTGTTTTTT. Filled out from reference TRBV18 and TRBJ2-2, the complete variable domain reads NAGVMQNPRHLVRRRGQEARLRCSPMKGHSHVYWYRQLPEEGLKFMVYLQKENIIDESGMPKERFSAEFPKEGPSILRIQQVVRGDSAAYFCASSIGGRGRNTGELFFGEGSRLTVL.

The rearrangement joins TRBV5-8 to TRBJ1-1; unclear D gene. CDR1 is SGHTS, CDR2 YDEGEE, per germline. The CDR3 runs 12 residues. The germline V and J ends were trimmed by 4 bases and 7 bases, with 11 bases remaining between them. CDR3 residues: CASSPFLGEAFF. The CDR3 coding sequence is TGTGCCAGCAGCCCCTTTCTCGGTGAAGCTTTCTTT.